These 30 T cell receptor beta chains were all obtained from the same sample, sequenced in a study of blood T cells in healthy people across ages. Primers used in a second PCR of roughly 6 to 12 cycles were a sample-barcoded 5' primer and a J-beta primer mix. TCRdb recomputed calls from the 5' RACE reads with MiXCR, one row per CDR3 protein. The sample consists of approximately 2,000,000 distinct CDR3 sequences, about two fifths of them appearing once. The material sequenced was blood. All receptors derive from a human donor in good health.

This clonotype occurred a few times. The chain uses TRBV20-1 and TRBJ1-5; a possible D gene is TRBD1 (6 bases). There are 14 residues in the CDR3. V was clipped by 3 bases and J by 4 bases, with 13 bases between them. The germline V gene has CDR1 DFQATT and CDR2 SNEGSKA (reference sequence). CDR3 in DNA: TGCAGTGCTAGGCAACAGGGCTGGAATCAGCCCCAGCATTTT. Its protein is CSARQQGWNQPQHF.

The CDR3 bases are TGTGCCAGCAGCTTAGATGGAGGGGGCAGGGCAGATACGCAGTATTTT. It yields the protein CASSLDGGGRADTQYF. The rearrangement links TRBV7-8 to TRBJ2-3; maybe TRBD1 (7 bases). V lost 1 base to trimming and J lost 4 bases, with 15 bases between them. The CDR3 length is 16 residues. Germline V gene lookup returns CDR1 SGHVS and CDR2 FQNEAQ.

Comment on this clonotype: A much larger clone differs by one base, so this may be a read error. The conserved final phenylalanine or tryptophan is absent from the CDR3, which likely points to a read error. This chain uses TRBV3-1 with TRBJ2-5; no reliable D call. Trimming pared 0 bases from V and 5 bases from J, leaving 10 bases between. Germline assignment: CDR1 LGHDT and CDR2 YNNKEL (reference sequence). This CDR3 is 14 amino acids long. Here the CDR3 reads CASSQETLGETQYC. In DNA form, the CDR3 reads TGTGCCAGCAGCCAAGAAACCTTGGGGGAGACCCAGTACTGC.

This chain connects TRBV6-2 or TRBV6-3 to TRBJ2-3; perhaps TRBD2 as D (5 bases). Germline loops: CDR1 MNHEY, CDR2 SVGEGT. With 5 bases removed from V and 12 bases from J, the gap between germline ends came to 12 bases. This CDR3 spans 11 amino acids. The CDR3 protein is CASSDGLVQYF. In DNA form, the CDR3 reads TGTGCCAGCAGTGACGGACTTGTTCAGTATTTT.

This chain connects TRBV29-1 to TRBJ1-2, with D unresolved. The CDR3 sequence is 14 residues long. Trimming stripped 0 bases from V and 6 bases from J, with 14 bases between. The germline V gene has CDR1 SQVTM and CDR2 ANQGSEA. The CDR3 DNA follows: TGCAGCGTTGAAGATCGTAGGGCGCCCCATGGCTACACCTTC. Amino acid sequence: CSVEDRRAPHGYTF.

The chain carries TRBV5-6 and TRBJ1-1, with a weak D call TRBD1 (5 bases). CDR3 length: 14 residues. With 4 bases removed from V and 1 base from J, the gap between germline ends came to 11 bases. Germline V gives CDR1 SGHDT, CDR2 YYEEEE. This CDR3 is CASSPFDRNTEAFF. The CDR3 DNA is TGTGCCAGCAGCCCATTTGACAGGAACACTGAAGCTTTCTTT.

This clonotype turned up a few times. DNA of the CDR3: TGTGCCAGCAGCTCCCCGGGGCTGTGGGCTTTCTTT. As protein: CASSSPGLWAFF. The rearrangement joins TRBV7-2 to TRBJ1-1, with a weak D call TRBD1 (5 bases). The ends were cut back, 4 bases at V and 11 bases at J, with 14 bases in the middle. The CDR3 has 12 amino acids. Germline CDR1 and CDR2: SGHTA and FQGNSA.

As DNA, the CDR3 is TGCGCCAGCAGCCTAAGCCCGGGGGCGGCAGATACGCAGTATTTT. Its protein is CASSLSPGAADTQYF. The gene calls are TRBV4-3 and TRBJ2-3; the D call may be TRBD1 or TRBD2 (6 bases each). V was pared by 4 bases and J by 4 bases, with 15 bases between. The CDR3 runs 15 residues. Germline CDR1 LGHNA, CDR2 YSLEER.

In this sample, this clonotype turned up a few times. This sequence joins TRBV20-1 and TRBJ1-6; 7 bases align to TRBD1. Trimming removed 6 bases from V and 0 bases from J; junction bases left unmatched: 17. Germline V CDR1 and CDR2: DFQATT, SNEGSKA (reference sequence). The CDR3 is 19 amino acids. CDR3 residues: CSASDRVQFSSSYNSPLHF. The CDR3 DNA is TGCAGTGCGAGTGACAGGGTTCAGTTTAGTAGCTCCTATAATTCACCCCTCCACTTT.

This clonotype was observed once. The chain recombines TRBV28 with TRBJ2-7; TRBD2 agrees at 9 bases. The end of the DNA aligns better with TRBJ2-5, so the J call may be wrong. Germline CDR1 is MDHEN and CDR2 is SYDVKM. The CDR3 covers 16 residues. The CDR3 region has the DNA TGTGCCAGCCCACCAGAAGGCGGGGGGGCCTATGAGACCCAGTACTTC. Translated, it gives CASPPEGGGAYETQYF.

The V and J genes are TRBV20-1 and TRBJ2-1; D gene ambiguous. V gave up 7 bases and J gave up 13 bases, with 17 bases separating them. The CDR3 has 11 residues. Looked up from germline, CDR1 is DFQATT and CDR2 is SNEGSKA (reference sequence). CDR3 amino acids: CSGGPKNIQFF. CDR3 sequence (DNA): TGCAGTGGGGGTCCCAAAAACATTCAGTTCTTC.

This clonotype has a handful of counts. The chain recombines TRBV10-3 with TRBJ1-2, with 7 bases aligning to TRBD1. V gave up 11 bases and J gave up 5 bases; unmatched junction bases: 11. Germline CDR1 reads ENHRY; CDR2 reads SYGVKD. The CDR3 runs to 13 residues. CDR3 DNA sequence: TGTGCCGCATCGTACGGACAGGAATATGGCTACACCTTC. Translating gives CAASYGQEYGYTF.

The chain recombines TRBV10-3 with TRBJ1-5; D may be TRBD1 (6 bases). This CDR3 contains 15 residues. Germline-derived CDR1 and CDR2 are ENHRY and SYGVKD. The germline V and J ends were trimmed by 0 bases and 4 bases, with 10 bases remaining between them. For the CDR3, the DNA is TGTGCCATCAGTGAGTCGACAGGAGCTAATCAGCCCCAGCATTTT. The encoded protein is CAISESTGANQPQHF.

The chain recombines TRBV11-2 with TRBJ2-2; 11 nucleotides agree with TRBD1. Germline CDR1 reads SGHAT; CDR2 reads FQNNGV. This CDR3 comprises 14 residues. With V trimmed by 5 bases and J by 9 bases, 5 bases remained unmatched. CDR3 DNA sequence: TGTGCCAGCAGCCGGGGACAGGGGGGCCGGGAGCTGTTTTTT. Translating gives CASSRGQGGRELFF.

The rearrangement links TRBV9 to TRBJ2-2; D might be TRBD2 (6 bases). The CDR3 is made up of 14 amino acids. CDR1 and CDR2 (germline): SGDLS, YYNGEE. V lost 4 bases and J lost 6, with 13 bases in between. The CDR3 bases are TGTGCCAGCAGCCACGGAGGGGAGGCCGGGGAGCTGTTTTTT. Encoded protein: CASSHGGEAGELFF.

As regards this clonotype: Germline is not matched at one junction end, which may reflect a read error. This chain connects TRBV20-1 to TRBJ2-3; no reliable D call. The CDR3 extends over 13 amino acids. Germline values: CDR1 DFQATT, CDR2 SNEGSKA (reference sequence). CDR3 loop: CSARATHTDTQYF. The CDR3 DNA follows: TGCAGTGCGAGAGCAACTCACACAGATACGCAGTATTTT.

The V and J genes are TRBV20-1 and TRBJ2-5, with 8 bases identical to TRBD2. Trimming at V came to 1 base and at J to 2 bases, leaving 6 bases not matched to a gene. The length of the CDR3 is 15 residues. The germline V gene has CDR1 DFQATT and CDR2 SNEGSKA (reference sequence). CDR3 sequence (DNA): TGCAGTGCTAGAGCCACAGCGGGGGCACAAGAGACCCAGTACTTC. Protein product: CSARATAGAQETQYF.

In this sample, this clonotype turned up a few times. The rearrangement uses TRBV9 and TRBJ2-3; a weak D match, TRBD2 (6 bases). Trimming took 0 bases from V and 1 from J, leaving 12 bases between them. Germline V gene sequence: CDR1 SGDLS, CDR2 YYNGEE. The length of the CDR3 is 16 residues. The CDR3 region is CASSVGVGGGTDTQYF. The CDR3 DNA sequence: TGTGCCAGCAGCGTAGGCGTTGGAGGGGGCACAGATACGCAGTATTTT.

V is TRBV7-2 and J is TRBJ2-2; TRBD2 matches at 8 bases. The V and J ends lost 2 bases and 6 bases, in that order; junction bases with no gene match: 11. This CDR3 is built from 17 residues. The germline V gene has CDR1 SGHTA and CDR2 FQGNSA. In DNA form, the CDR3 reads TGTGCCAGCAGCTTAAGATTAACTAGCGGAATCCCCGGGGAGCTGTTTTTT. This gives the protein CASSLRLTSGIPGELFF.

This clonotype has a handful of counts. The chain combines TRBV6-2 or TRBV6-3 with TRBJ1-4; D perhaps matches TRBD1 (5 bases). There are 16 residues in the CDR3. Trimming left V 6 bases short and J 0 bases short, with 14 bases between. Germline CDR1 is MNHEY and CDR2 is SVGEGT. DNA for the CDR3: TGTGCCAGCAGGAGAGACGGGGGGTCAACTAATGAAAAACTGTTTTTT. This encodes CASRRDGGSTNEKLFF.

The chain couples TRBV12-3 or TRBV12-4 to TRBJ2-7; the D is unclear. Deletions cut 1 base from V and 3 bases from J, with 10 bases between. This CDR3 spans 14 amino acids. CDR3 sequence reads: CASSLDLTSYEQYF. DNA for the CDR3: TGTGCCAGCAGTTTAGACCTTACGAGCTACGAGCAGTACTTC.

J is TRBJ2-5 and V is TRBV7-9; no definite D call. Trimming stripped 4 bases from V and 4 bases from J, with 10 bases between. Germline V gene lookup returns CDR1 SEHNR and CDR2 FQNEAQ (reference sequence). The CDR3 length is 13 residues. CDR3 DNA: TGTGCCAGCAGCTCACAGAGTCTAGAGACCCAGTACTTC. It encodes CASSSQSLETQYF.

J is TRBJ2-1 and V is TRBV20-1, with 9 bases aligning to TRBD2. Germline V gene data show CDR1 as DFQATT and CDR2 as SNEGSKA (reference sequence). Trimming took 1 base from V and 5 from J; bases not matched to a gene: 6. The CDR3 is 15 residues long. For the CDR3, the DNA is TGCAGTGCTAGAGGAGGGCTAGCGGGAAACAATGAGCAGTTCTTC. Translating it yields CSARGGLAGNNEQFF.

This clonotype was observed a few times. Here the CDR3 DNA reads TGTGCCAGCAGACCCACTCGGGACGGAAAAGAGACCCAGTACTTC. Amino acid sequence: CASRPTRDGKETQYF. The V and J genes are TRBV12-3 or TRBV12-4 and TRBJ2-5, with D possibly being TRBD1 or TRBD2 (5 bases each). This CDR3 spans 15 amino acids. V dropped 6 bases and J dropped 3 bases, with 17 bases sitting between them.

Here the CDR3 reads CASSYSPGGYSYEQYF. CDR3 bases: TGTGCCAGCAGTTACTCGCCGGGGGGTTACTCCTACGAGCAGTACTTC. The rearrangement links TRBV6-2 or TRBV6-3 to TRBJ2-7, with 7 positions matching TRBD2. The CDR3 contains 16 residues. V shed 0 bases, J shed 0 bases, and the junction held 5 bases outside the gene matches. Per the germline V gene, CDR1 is MNHEY and CDR2 is SVGEGT.

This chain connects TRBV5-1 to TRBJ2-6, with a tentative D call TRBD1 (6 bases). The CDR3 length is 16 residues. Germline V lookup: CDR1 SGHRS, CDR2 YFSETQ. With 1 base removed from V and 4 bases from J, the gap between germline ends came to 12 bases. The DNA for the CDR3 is TGCGCCAGCAGCTTGCCCCAGGGGTCCGGGGCCAACGTCCTGACTTTC. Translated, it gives CASSLPQGSGANVLTF.

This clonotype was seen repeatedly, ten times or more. CDR3 residues: CASSIDPPKGVQETQYF. The CDR3 DNA sequence: TGTGCCAGCAGCATAGACCCACCCAAGGGGGTACAAGAGACCCAGTACTTC. This chain uses TRBV5-4 with TRBJ2-5; TRBD1 is a possible D gene (6 bases). With 4 bases removed from V and 2 bases from J, the gap between germline ends came to 21 bases. In germline, CDR1 is SGHNT, CDR2 YYREEE (reference sequence). This CDR3 spans 17 amino acids.

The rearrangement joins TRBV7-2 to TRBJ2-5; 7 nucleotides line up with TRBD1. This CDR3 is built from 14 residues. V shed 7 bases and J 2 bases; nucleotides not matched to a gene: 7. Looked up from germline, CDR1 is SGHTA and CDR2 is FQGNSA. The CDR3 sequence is CASTSGTAQETQYF. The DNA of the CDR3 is TGTGCCAGCACATCCGGGACAGCGCAAGAGACCCAGTACTTC.

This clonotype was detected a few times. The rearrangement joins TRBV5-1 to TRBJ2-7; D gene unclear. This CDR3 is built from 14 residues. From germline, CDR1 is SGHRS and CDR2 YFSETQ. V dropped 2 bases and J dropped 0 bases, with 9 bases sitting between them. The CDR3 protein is CASSLYSHSYEQYF. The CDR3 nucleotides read TGCGCCAGCAGCTTATACAGCCACTCCTACGAGCAGTACTTC.

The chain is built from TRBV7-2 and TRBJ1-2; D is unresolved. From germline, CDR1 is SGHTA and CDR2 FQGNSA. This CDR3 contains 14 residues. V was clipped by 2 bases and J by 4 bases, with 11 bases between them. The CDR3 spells CASSLLASFYGYTF. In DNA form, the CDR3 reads TGTGCCAGCAGCTTATTGGCTTCCTTCTATGGCTACACCTTC. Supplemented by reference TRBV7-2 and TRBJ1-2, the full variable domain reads GAGVSQSPSNKVTEKGKDVELRCDPISGHTALYWYRQSLGQGLEFLIYFQGNSAPDKSGLPSDRFSAERTGGSVSTLTIQRTQQEDSAVYLCASSLLASFYGYTFGSGTRLTVV.